These 30 T cell receptor beta chains were all obtained from the same sample, sequenced in a study of blood T cell repertoires in COVID-19. Here immunoSEQ multiplex PCR was the method, and the copy in TCRdb shows in-frame clones only, minus some. The sample holds roughly 220,000 clones, around 84% seen once. The sample consisted of peripheral blood. Every receptor here comes from a man over 45 who had recovered from COVID-19.

The chain employs TRBV5-5 and TRBJ1-3; possible D gene TRBD1, 6 bases. There are 18 residues in the CDR3. V was clipped by 4 bases and J by 0 bases, with 20 bases between them. Germline V lookup: CDR1 SGHKS, CDR2 YYEKEE (reference sequence). CDR3: CASSPLDSRISSGNTIYF. CDR3 coding DNA: TGTGCCAGCAGCCCGTTGGACAGTCGGATCAGCTCTGGAAACACCATATATTTT.

The chain recombines TRBV6-5 with TRBJ2-1; D ambiguous. Germline CDR1 is MNHEY and CDR2 is SVGAGI. The CDR3 totals 13 residues. Trimming removed 6 bases from V and 1 base from J, with 7 bases in between. CDR3 DNA: TGTGCCAGCAGATTAGTATCCTACAATGAGCAGTTCTTC. Translation gives CASRLVSYNEQFF.

The chain carries TRBV24-1 and TRBJ1-5; 9 bases are a match to TRBD1. Germline CDR1 and CDR2: KGHDR and SFDVKD. V was pared by 4 bases and J by 6 bases, with 6 bases of the junction left unmatched. The CDR3 covers 15 residues. The CDR3 nucleotides read TGTGCCACCAGTGACCGGACAGGGGTTGGTCAGCCCCAGCATTTT. This sequence encodes CATSDRTGVGQPQHF.

The genes are TRBV6-5 and TRBJ2-7, with TRBD1 identical over 8 bases. Germline V lookup: CDR1 MNHEY, CDR2 SVGAGI. The CDR3 length is 16 residues. V dropped 4 bases and J dropped 3; count of bases not matched to a gene: 11. CDR3 sequence (DNA): TGTGCCAGCAGTTCTCAGGGGGCTAGGGCCCTCTACGAGCAGTACTTC. Translating it yields CASSSQGARALYEQYF.

The rearrangement links TRBV16 to TRBJ1-5; D is unresolved. Germline V lookup: CDR1 KGHSY, CDR2 FQNENV. Trimming removed 5 bases at V and 3 bases at J, with 14 bases between. CDR3 length equals 15 residues. CDR3 protein: CASSSQVSVNQPQHF. DNA for the CDR3: TGTGCCAGCAGCTCCCAGGTCTCTGTCAATCAGCCCCAGCATTTT. Together with reference TRBV16 and TRBJ1-5, the CDR3 gives the full variable domain: GEEVAQTPKHLVRGEGQKAKLYCAPIKGHSYVFWYQQVLKNEFKFLISFQNENVFDETGMPKERFSAKCLPNSPCSLEIQATKLEDSAVYFCASSSQVSVNQPQHFGDGTRLSIL.

V usage is TRBV5-1 and J usage is TRBJ2-7; D call uncertain. The CDR3 is 16 residues long. Trimming removed 4 bases from V and 4 bases from J, with 21 bases in between. Per the germline V gene, CDR1 is SGHRS and CDR2 is YFSETQ. CDR3 bases: TGCGCCAGCAGCCTTGCCCTTAGCCGGAGAGGATACGAGCAGTACTTC. Translation: CASSLALSRRGYEQYF.

This sequence joins TRBV5-1 and TRBJ2-3, with TRBD2 identical over 12 bases. CDR3 length: 16 amino acids. V was clipped by 4 bases and J by 0 bases; unmatched bases: 3. From germline, CDR1 is SGHRS and CDR2 YFSETQ. The CDR3 loop reads CASSKGLAGSTDTQYF. CDR3 nucleotide sequence: TGCGCCAGCAGCAAGGGACTAGCGGGTAGCACAGATACGCAGTATTTT.

The chain has TRBV11-3 and TRBJ2-2; maybe TRBD1 (6 bases). The CDR3 extends over 18 amino acids. Trimming stripped 5 bases from V and 0 bases from J, with 19 bases between. Germline V gene lookup returns CDR1 SGHNT and CDR2 YENEEA. In DNA, the CDR3 is TGTGCCAGCAGCCTAAAGGTCTGGACAGTCGCGAACACCGGGGAGCTGTTTTTT. Amino acids: CASSLKVWTVANTGELFF.

This sequence joins TRBV19 and TRBJ2-3; no definite D call. The V gene's germline CDR1 is LNHDA and CDR2 SQIVND (reference sequence). The CDR3 extends over 13 amino acids. V lost 8 bases and J lost 2, with 11 bases in between. CDR3 DNA sequence: TGTGCCAGTTGCGGCTCATACACAGATACGCAGTATTTT. Its protein is CASCGSYTDTQYF.

This chain joins TRBV3-1 (or the pseudogene TRBV3-2) and TRBJ2-7, with 9 positions matching TRBD1. Unmatched junction bases numbered 11, after V lost 0 bases and J lost 5 bases. CDR3 length: 17 amino acids. Per germline, CDR1 LGHDT and CDR2 YNNKEL (reference sequence). The CDR3 region is CASSQETRTGVKNEQYF. CDR3 sequence (DNA): TGTGCCAGCAGCCAAGAGACTAGGACAGGGGTGAAGAACGAGCAGTACTTC.

This clone was seen a single time. The chain joins TRBV19 to TRBJ2-1; 7 bases align to TRBD2. There are 15 residues in the CDR3. The J segment lost 4 bases and the V segment lost 3 bases, leaving 6 bases of the junction unmatched. Germline CDR1 is LNHDA and CDR2 is SQIVND (reference sequence). Here the CDR3 DNA reads TGTGCCAGTAGTATCGGTTGGCGGGGGTACAATGAGCAGTTCTTC. This codes for CASSIGWRGYNEQFF.

The J gene is TRBJ1-2, the V gene TRBV11-2; possibly TRBD1 for D (6 bases). The V end lost 0 bases, the J end lost 8 bases, and 19 bases lay between the germline ends. In germline, CDR1 is SGHAT, CDR2 FQNNGV. The CDR3 extends over 16 amino acids. CDR3 in DNA: TGTGCCAGCAGCTTAGATCCCGGAACAGGGCTGGCAGGCTACACCTTC. It encodes CASSLDPGTGLAGYTF.

This clone was counted a single time. The chain couples TRBV2 to TRBJ1-2, with D maybe TRBD1 (6 bases). V was trimmed by 4 bases and J by 0 bases, leaving 15 bases between them. This CDR3 region has 16 residues. Per germline, CDR1 SNHLY and CDR2 FYNNEI. The CDR3 coding sequence is TGTGCCAGCAGTGTGCGCGGGGGGCTTGCTAACTATGGCTACACCTTC. Translated, it gives CASSVRGGLANYGYTF.

The rearrangement joins TRBV6-5 to TRBJ2-2; TRBD2 might be the D (6 bases). CDR1 is MNHEY and CDR2 is SVGAGI in the germline V gene. CDR3 length: 14 amino acids. The ends were cut back, 10 bases at V and 5 bases at J, with 17 bases in the middle. The CDR3 protein is CAIGRDLSTGELFF. CDR3 nucleotides: TGTGCCATTGGGCGGGACCTCAGTACCGGGGAGCTGTTTTTT.

In its sample, this clone was seen once. This rearrangement joins TRBV7-8 to TRBJ1-3, with D hard to call. In germline, CDR1 is SGHVS, CDR2 FQNEAQ. V was trimmed by 4 bases and J by 0 bases, leaving 10 bases between them. This CDR3 contains 15 residues. CDR3 nucleotides: TGTGCCAGCAGCTCCATTTCCCCCTCTGGAAACACCATATATTTT. Protein product: CASSSISPSGNTIYF.

The chain is built from TRBV10-3 and TRBJ1-1; D uncertain. The germline V and J ends were trimmed by 5 bases and 1 base, with 8 bases remaining between them. Germline assignment: CDR1 ENHRY and CDR2 SYGVKD. This CDR3 is 13 amino acids long. The CDR3: CAISLNGNTEAFF. The CDR3 bases are TGTGCCATCAGTCTAAACGGGAACACTGAAGCTTTCTTT.

CDR3 amino acids: CATSRFRTSGSYEQYF. The CDR3 DNA follows: TGTGCCACCAGCAGATTCCGGACTAGCGGGAGCTACGAGCAGTACTTC. The rearrangement joins TRBV15 to TRBJ2-7, with 13 bases aligning to TRBD2. The germline gives CDR1 LNHNV, CDR2 YYDKDF (reference sequence). V shed 2 bases, J shed 3 bases, and the junction held 4 bases outside the gene matches. This CDR3 has 16 amino acids. Together with reference TRBV15 and TRBJ2-7, the CDR3 gives the full variable domain: DAMVIQNPRYQVTQFGKPVTLSCSQTLNHNVMYWYQQKSSQAPKLLFHYYDKDFNNEADTPDNFQSRRPNTSFCFLDIRSPGLGDTAMYLCATSRFRTSGSYEQYFGPGTRLTVT.

The chain couples TRBV29-1 to TRBJ2-1; D is undetermined. The germline V gene encodes CDR1 SQVTM and CDR2 ANQGSEA. The CDR3 runs to 13 residues. The CDR3 reads CSIRSQLYNEQFF. DNA for the CDR3: TGCTCTATTAGGTCGCAACTATACAATGAGCAGTTCTTC.

V usage is TRBV7-9 and J usage is TRBJ2-7; 14 nucleotides align to TRBD2. The CDR3 is 16 residues long. V shed 5 bases and J 3 bases; nucleotides not matched to a gene: 6. Per germline, CDR1 SEHNR and CDR2 FQNEAQ (reference sequence). The CDR3 bases are TGTGCCAGCAGCATCGGGACTAGCGGGAGTATCTACGAGCAGTACTTC. Translation gives CASSIGTSGSIYEQYF.

The chain joins TRBV29-1 to TRBJ2-1, with D tentatively TRBD1 (5 bases). The germline V gene has CDR1 SQVTM and CDR2 ANQGSEA. The CDR3 covers 15 residues. V was clipped by 4 bases and J by 5 bases, with 18 bases between them. In nucleotides, the CDR3 is TGCAGCGTTGGAGGCATGGCAGGGAACAACAATGAGCAGTTCTTC. It yields the protein CSVGGMAGNNNEQFF.

The chain uses TRBV27 and TRBJ2-1, with 9 bases aligning to TRBD1. Trimming removed 6 bases from V and 10 bases from J; junction bases left unmatched: 7. There are 13 residues in the CDR3. Germline V CDR1 and CDR2: MNHEY, SMNVEV (reference sequence). The CDR3 reads CASSLTGGWEQFF. In DNA, the CDR3 is TGTGCCAGCAGCTTGACAGGGGGATGGGAGCAGTTCTTC.

This clone was observed a single time. The CDR3 DNA reads as TGTGCCAGTAGTATACAAGCCAGGGGGCCTAACACTGAAGCTTTCTTT. Its protein is CASSIQARGPNTEAFF. The chain carries TRBV19 and TRBJ1-1, with 8 bases lining up with TRBD1. Germline values: CDR1 LNHDA, CDR2 SQIVND (reference sequence). The CDR3 length is 16 residues. V lost 2 bases and J lost 2; bases outside the gene matches: 7.

This sequence joins TRBV10-3 and TRBJ1-2; D possibly corresponds to TRBD1 (5 bases). The CDR3 runs to 17 residues. Germline CDR1 is ENHRY and CDR2 is SYGVKD. Trimming shortened V by 6 bases and J by 3 bases, and 23 bases separated the two germline ends. The CDR3 is CAIREQMAGRSYYGYTF. The CDR3 nucleotides read TGTGCCATCAGGGAACAAATGGCGGGACGGAGCTACTATGGCTACACCTTC.

J is TRBJ1-2 and V is TRBV29-1; D may be TRBD1 (6 bases). Germline CDR1 is SQVTM and CDR2 is ANQGSEA. The CDR3 covers 13 residues. V shed 0 bases and J shed 5 bases, with 10 bases lying between them. CDR3 nucleotides: TGCAGCGTTGAAGAACAGGGCTCGTATGGCTACACCTTC. It specifies CSVEEQGSYGYTF.

The V gene is TRBV24-1, the J gene TRBJ1-2, with 7 bases identical to TRBD1. V was clipped by 9 bases and J by 4 bases; unmatched bases: 13. Germline V gene sequence: CDR1 KGHDR, CDR2 SFDVKD. The CDR3 loop spans 15 amino acids. The CDR3 DNA is TGTGCCACCCTTGGGCCCCGGGACAGTTCCTATGGCTACACCTTC. This gives the protein CATLGPRDSSYGYTF.

This chain uses TRBV27 with TRBJ2-7; 7 positions agree with TRBD1. V shed 5 bases, J shed 6 bases, and the junction held 10 bases outside the gene matches. CDR3 length: 14 amino acids. Looked up from germline, CDR1 is MNHEY and CDR2 is SMNVEV (reference sequence). The CDR3: CASSASQGTGEQYF. CDR3 bases: TGTGCCAGCAGTGCGTCACAGGGGACCGGCGAGCAGTACTTC.

This chain joins TRBV18 and TRBJ2-7, with 10 bases aligning to TRBD2. The CDR3 totals 15 residues. The V gene's germline CDR1 is KGHSH and CDR2 LQKENI. V was clipped by 3 bases and J by 2 bases; unmatched bases: 4. CDR3 region: CASSPLAGEPYEQYF. CDR3 sequence (DNA): TGTGCCAGCTCACCGCTAGCGGGAGAGCCCTACGAGCAGTACTTC. Full variable domain (remainder filled in from reference TRBV18 and TRBJ2-7): NAGVMQNPRHLVRRRGQEARLRCSPMKGHSHVYWYRQLPEEGLKFMVYLQKENIIDESGMPKERFSAEFPKEGPSILRIQQVVRGDSAAYFCASSPLAGEPYEQYFGPGTRLTVT.

CDR3 nucleotide sequence: TGCGCCAGCAGCTTGGGGCAGGGGATGTACGAGCAGTACTTC. It is translated as CASSLGQGMYEQYF. The chain links TRBV5-1 to TRBJ2-7, with D tentatively TRBD1 (6 bases). The germline CDR1 and CDR2 sequences are SGHRS and YFSETQ. Trimming cost V 0 bases and J 4 bases, with 11 bases left between them. CDR3 length: 14 amino acids.

This sequence joins TRBV6-5 and TRBJ1-2; 9 positions match TRBD1. The CDR3 has 14 amino acids. Trimming cost V 6 bases and J 7 bases; bases outside gene matches: 9. Per germline, CDR1 MNHEY and CDR2 SVGAGI. This CDR3 reads CASSANRGQFGYTF. The CDR3 nucleotides read TGTGCCAGCAGCGCCAACAGGGGGCAATTTGGCTACACCTTC.

The chain recombines TRBV28 with TRBJ1-4; 8 bases fit TRBD1. CDR3 length equals 14 residues. The germline gives CDR1 MDHEN, CDR2 SYDVKM. V lost 6 bases, J lost 8 bases, and 8 bases stayed unmatched. CDR3 nucleotide sequence: TGTGCCAGCAGACCGACAGGGGAAGGGGAAAAACTGTTTTTT. Its protein is CASRPTGEGEKLFF.